This TCR beta chain was sequenced for a study of vaccination effects on CD4 cells after COVID-19. Pools of viral peptides were used by the ViraFEST assay to expand antigen-specific CD4+ T cells ahead of sequencing. CD4+ T cells were isolated after less than 12 days of culture. Of the BNT162b2 and mRNA-1273 vaccines, participants received two doses of one or the other. Each culture had half its medium swapped for IL-2 medium on days 3 and 7. Findings of the study overall: Marked clonal contraction of infection- and vaccine-induced clones was seen late after vaccination.

On this clone: Its antigen remains unknown.

V lost 4 bases, J lost 8 bases, and 10 bases lay in between. The CDR3 length is 12 residues. CDR1 and CDR2 from the germline V gene are SGHDT and YYEEEE. Clones were read by immunoSEQ multiplex PCR, and TCRdb kept only the in-frame ones, dropping some. Seen here are approximately 12,000 clones, approximately 71% observed once, and the top ten hold around 8.6%. The starting material was CD4+ T cells from PBMCs cultured with SARS-CoV-2 spike peptides, obtained after COVID-19 vaccination. The sequence came from a human donor who received a COVID-19 vaccine. V gene TRBV5-6 combines with J gene TRBJ2-4; D is uncertain. The CDR3 nucleotides read TGTGCCAGCAGCCCATTTGGGGACATTCAGTACTTC. Residues: CASSPFGDIQYF.